One sample yielded the 31 T cell receptor beta chains listed below, sequenced in a study of metastatic and nonmetastatic thyroid tumors. Patients were all untreated before their thyroid surgery. TCRdb re-called clones from the PCR reads using MiXCR. The table includes 35,000 to 50,000 clones, less than 20% detected once. The sequenced sample was tumor tissue. The receptors derive from a female donor with papillary thyroid cancer or a benign thyroid nodule (not recorded which). Some clones in this sample may be carry-over from other donors' samples.

In its sample, this clone was seen many times. The V and J genes are TRBV19 and TRBJ1-6; a weak D match, TRBD1 (5 bases). V lost 5 bases and J lost 5, with 13 bases in between. The V gene's germline CDR1 is LNHDA and CDR2 SQIVND (reference sequence). This CDR3 comprises 15 residues. This CDR3 is CASSRTTDHNSPLHF. CDR3 nucleotide sequence: TGTGCCAGTAGTCGTACGACAGACCATAATTCACCCCTCCACTTT.

Concerning this clone: Being one base from a much bigger clone, this may be a read error. V usage is TRBV5-6 and J usage is TRBJ1-1, with D maybe TRBD1 (6 bases). The CDR3 is 15 amino acids. The V gene's germline CDR1 is SGHDT and CDR2 YYEEEE. V dropped 3 bases and J dropped 1 base, with 13 bases sitting between them. CDR3 sequence: CASSSPDSGNTEAFF. CDR3 DNA: TGTGCCAGCAGCTCGCCGGACAGTGGGAACACTGAAGCTTTCTTT.

Concerning this clone: A much more abundant neighbour one base away suggests this may be a read error. Other nucleotide sequences from this sample produce the same CDR3. The rearrangement joins TRBV10-3 to TRBJ1-2, with a possible D match to TRBD1 (6 bases). V lost 6 bases, J lost 5 bases, and 16 bases lay in between. The CDR3 totals 14 residues. Germline CDR1 and CDR2: ENHRY and SYGVKD. The CDR3: CAISPIGGGYGYTF. The CDR3 DNA follows: TGTGCCATCAGCCCTATTGGGGGCGGTTATGGCTACACCTTC.

This clone was detected ten times or more. The V gene is TRBV27, the J gene TRBJ1-2; the D is unclear. The CDR3 loop spans 15 amino acids. V lost 0 bases to trimming and J lost 8 bases, with 16 bases between them. Germline V gives CDR1 MNHEY, CDR2 SMNVEV (reference sequence). The CDR3 nucleotides are TGTGCCAGCAGTTTATCACCGGGGTCTCGACACGGCTACACCTTC. Its translation is CASSLSPGSRHGYTF.

This chain links TRBV27 with TRBJ2-7; 9 bases match TRBD2. Germline lookup yields CDR1 MNHEY and CDR2 SMNVEV (reference sequence). This CDR3 contains 16 residues. In nucleotides, the CDR3 is TGTTCCATCAGTTTGTCGGGCGGGAGGGCCCCAGGCGAGCAGTACTTC. It specifies CSISLSGGRAPGEQYF.

The table lists this clone with many counts. The V and J genes are TRBV20-1 and TRBJ2-3; 9 nucleotides line up with TRBD2. Germline V gene sequence: CDR1 DFQATT, CDR2 SNEGSKA (reference sequence). This CDR3 comprises 16 residues. J lost 2 bases, V lost 3 bases, and 9 bases had no gene match. The CDR3 loop is CSASTSGRPNTDTQYF. CDR3 in DNA: TGCAGTGCTAGTACCAGCGGGAGGCCGAACACAGATACGCAGTATTTT.

This clone appeared many times. J is TRBJ2-7 and V is TRBV5-6; D possibly matches TRBD1 or TRBD2 (5 bases each). Trimming removed 1 base from V and 5 bases from J, with 7 bases in between. The length of the CDR3 is 12 residues. Germline V gene lookup returns CDR1 SGHDT and CDR2 YYEEEE. As DNA, the CDR3 is TGTGCCAGCAGCTTGTGGGGGAACGAGCAGTACTTC. As protein: CASSLWGNEQYF.

The table lists this clone with many counts. This sequence joins TRBV11-2 and TRBJ2-1; D gene unclear. The CDR3 is 15 amino acids. V shed 3 bases and J shed 0 bases, with 9 bases lying between them. Germline V gene lookup returns CDR1 SGHAT and CDR2 FQNNGV. CDR3 loop: CASSFWRSSYNEQFF. CDR3 bases: TGTGCCAGCAGCTTTTGGCGGAGCTCCTACAATGAGCAGTTCTTC.

This clone was seen more than once but under ten times. Other nucleotide sequences in the sample specify the same CDR3. The chain couples TRBV30 to TRBJ1-2, with D possibly matching TRBD1 (6 bases). Germline CDR1 is GTSNPN and CDR2 is SVGIG (reference sequence). Between the trimmed V and J ends, which lost 0 bases and 9 bases, there was a span of 26 bases. The CDR3 has 17 residues. CDR3 coding DNA: TGTGCCTGGAGTGTACGGGTTGGGGGGGCCCCGAATTGTAGCTACACCTTC. Translated: CAWSVRVGGAPNCSYTF. The full variable domain, with the rest looked up from reference TRBV30 and TRBJ1-2, is SQTIHQWPATLVQPVGSPLSLECTVEGTSNPNLYWYRQAAGRGLQLLFYSVGIGQISSEVPQNLSASRPQDRQFILSSKKLLLSDSGFYLCAWSVRVGGAPNCSYTFGSGTRLTVV.

The J gene is TRBJ2-1, the V gene TRBV5-1; D might be TRBD2 (6 bases). This CDR3 region has 15 residues. Germline assignment: CDR1 SGHRS and CDR2 YFSETQ. The V end lost 0 bases, the J end lost 3 bases, and 10 bases lay between the germline ends. The CDR3 protein is CASSLGLVVYNEQFF. In DNA, the CDR3 is TGCGCCAGCAGCTTGGGACTAGTCGTCTACAATGAGCAGTTCTTC.

To note about this clone: The junction departs from germline at one end; a sequencing error may be responsible. V and J are TRBV11-2 and TRBJ1-1; no clear D gene. The CDR3 runs to 15 residues. The germline gives CDR1 SGHAT, CDR2 FQNNGV. CDR3 sequence (DNA): TGTGCCAGCAGCTTGTTGATGGAGAAGGGCACTGAATCTTTCTTT. This codes for CASSLLMEKGTESFF. The full variable domain, with the rest looked up from reference TRBV11-2 and TRBJ1-1, is EAGVAQSPRYKIIEKRQSVAFWCNPISGHATLYWYQQILGQGPKLLIQFQNNGVVDDSQLPKDRFSAERLKGVDSTLKIQPAKLEDSAVYLCASSLLMEKGTESFFGQGTRLTVV.

The V call is TRBV7-2, the J call TRBJ2-5, with unresolved D. The CDR3 runs to 16 residues. V was clipped by 5 bases and J by 4 bases, with 20 bases between them. The germline CDR1 and CDR2 sequences are SGHTA and FQGNSA. The CDR3 here is CASSLNWVASLETQYF. The CDR3 DNA sequence: TGTGCCAGCAGCCTCAATTGGGTAGCTTCCCTAGAGACCCAGTACTTC.

In this sample, this clone turned up a few times. The gene calls are TRBV6-1 and TRBJ2-4; a possible D gene is TRBD1 (6 bases). The length of the CDR3 is 13 residues. The germline gives CDR1 MNHNS, CDR2 SASEGT. V shed 3 bases and J shed 9 bases, with 12 bases lying between them. The CDR3 reads CASSEGAGTIQYF. CDR3 coding DNA: TGTGCCAGCAGTGAGGGGGCCGGTACCATTCAGTACTTC.

In its sample, this clone was seen a few times. One base away lies a much larger clone, so this may be a sequencing read error. The chain carries TRBV6-6 and TRBJ2-2; no firm D call. V was clipped by 0 bases and J by 7 bases, with 9 bases between them. The CDR3 length is 14 residues. Germline V CDR1 and CDR2: MNHNY, SVGAGI (reference sequence). The CDR3 DNA reads as TGTGCCAGCAGTTACTCTCGAGGAGTCGGGGAGCTGTTTTTT. This codes for CASSYSRGVGELFF.

This clone was picked up many times. V gene TRBV20-1 combines with J gene TRBJ2-5; TRBD2 aligns across 12 bases. V lost 5 bases to trimming and J lost 5 bases; unmatched junction nucleotides: 9. The CDR3 consists of 15 residues. Per the germline V gene, CDR1 is DFQATT and CDR2 is SNEGSKA (reference sequence). CDR3 sequence (DNA): TGCAGTGCTGGGCCTAGCGGGAGGGCAGATGAGACCCAGTACTTC. Translating gives CSAGPSGRADETQYF.

This clone was observed at least ten times. The CDR3 protein is CASSRPGAANTGELFF. The CDR3, as DNA: TGTGCCAGTAGTCGCCCCGGGGCCGCGAACACCGGGGAGCTGTTTTTT. This chain joins TRBV19 and TRBJ2-2, with D possibly being TRBD1 or TRBD2 (5 bases each). CDR3 length equals 16 residues. V lost 5 bases and J 0 bases, leaving 13 bases between the germline ends. Germline V CDR1 and CDR2: LNHDA, SQIVND (reference sequence).

This clone showed up many times. This chain connects TRBV10-2 to TRBJ2-7, with 7 bases identical to TRBD1. CDR3 size: 15 residues. The V gene end was trimmed by 6 bases and the J gene end by 5 bases; junction bases not matched to a gene: 13. The germline CDR1 and CDR2 sequences are WSHSY and SAAADI. The CDR3 protein is CASRAVDRVRNEQYF. CDR3 bases: TGCGCCAGCAGGGCCGTAGACAGGGTTCGGAACGAGCAGTACTTC.

This clone was observed at least ten times. V is TRBV6-6 and J is TRBJ1-5; 9 bases map to TRBD1. This CDR3 has 19 amino acids. Trimming took 5 bases from V and 5 from J; bases not matched to a gene: 19. CDR1 is MNHNY, CDR2 SVGAGI, per germline (reference sequence). DNA of the CDR3: TGTGCCAGCAGTCCCAAGGGACAGGGCGCTACCCATGTTTATCAGCCCCAGCATTTT. Protein: CASSPKGQGATHVYQPQHF.

Many counts were recorded for this clone. The chain carries TRBV6-1 and TRBJ1-1; 7 nucleotides agree with TRBD1. The CDR3 extends over 13 amino acids. Germline trimming cut 8 bases from V and 0 bases from J; bases unmatched to any gene: 3. Germline lookup yields CDR1 MNHNS and CDR2 SASEGT. The CDR3, as DNA: TGTGCCAGCTCGGGACAGCTGAACACTGAAGCTTTCTTT. It codes for CASSGQLNTEAFF.

On this clone itself: This may arise from a read error, as a much more abundant clone is one base away. The rearrangement links TRBV29-1 to TRBJ2-1; no clear D gene. From germline, CDR1 is SQVTM and CDR2 ANQGSEA. The CDR3 totals 11 residues. Here the CDR3 reads CSVVEDPNRLF. The CDR3 nucleotides are TGCAGCGTTGTAGAAGACCCTAATCGCCTCTTC.

In regard to this clone: This clone may be a read error of a much larger clone one base away. The V and J genes are TRBV29-1 and TRBJ1-1, with 7 nucleotides matching TRBD1. The CDR3 has 14 residues. The ends lost 5 bases at V and 0 bases at J; junction bases unmatched: 6. CDR1 is SQVTM, CDR2 ANQGSEA, per germline. For the CDR3, the DNA is TGCAGCGTTTGGGGGGACAGATTGAACACTGAAGCTTTCTTT. This codes for CSVWGDRLNTEAFF.

This clone has at least ten counts. The CDR3 sequence: CASSWTEETQYF. In DNA, the CDR3 is TGTGCCAGCAGCTGGACGGAGGAGACCCAGTACTTC. The V and J genes are TRBV5-6 and TRBJ2-5; D gene unclear. Germline V CDR1 and CDR2: SGHDT, YYEEEE. The CDR3 is 12 residues long. The V gene lost 3 bases and the J gene lost 5 bases, with 8 bases spanning the gap.

This clone was observed at least ten times. V and J are TRBV2 and TRBJ2-7; 9 nucleotides line up with TRBD2. Per the germline V gene, CDR1 is SNHLY and CDR2 is FYNNEI. The CDR3 runs 15 residues. With V trimmed by 0 bases and J by 2 bases, 2 bases remained unmatched. DNA of the CDR3: TGTGCCAGCAGTGAAGCTAGCGGGAGCACCTACGAGCAGTACTTC. Protein: CASSEASGSTYEQYF.

Points on this clone: This may come from a read error, since a much larger clone is one base off. The chain couples TRBV19 to TRBJ1-1; maybe TRBD1 (6 bases). V was cut by 7 bases and J by 4 bases, with 19 bases left in between. CDR1 is LNHDA, CDR2 SQIVND, per germline (reference sequence). The CDR3 runs 15 residues. This chain's CDR3 is CASTHLPAGVTEAFF. The CDR3 bases are TGTGCCAGTACCCACCTCCCGGCAGGGGTCACTGAAGCTTTCTTT.

This clone was counted at least ten times. V gene TRBV20-1 combines with J gene TRBJ1-3; D unclear. CDR3 size: 13 residues. Germline V gene sequence: CDR1 DFQATT, CDR2 SNEGSKA (reference sequence). V was clipped by 5 bases and J by 0 bases, with 8 bases between them. The CDR3 sequence is CSAYSSSGNTIYF. As DNA, the CDR3 is TGCAGTGCTTACAGTAGCTCTGGAAACACCATATATTTT.

Many counts were recorded for this clone. The chain employs TRBV20-1 and TRBJ2-7, with TRBD2 matching over 14 bases. In germline, CDR1 is DFQATT, CDR2 SNEGSKA (reference sequence). This CDR3 is 16 amino acids long. With 0 bases clipped from V and 6 bases from J, the junction kept 7 bases outside the gene matches. CDR3 nucleotides: TGCAGTGCTAGAGATCCTTTCGGGACTAGCGGGAGCGAGCAGTACTTC. Encoded protein: CSARDPFGTSGSEQYF.

This clone was observed a handful of times. A read error is possible here, since a much larger clone lies one base away. This chain links TRBV11-3 with TRBJ2-3; D unclear. The CDR3 loop spans 15 amino acids. Deletions cut 1 base from V and 3 bases from J, with 11 bases between. CDR1 and CDR2 (germline): SGHNT, YENEEA. CDR3 DNA: TGTGCCAGCAGCTTAGTTCAGGTGCTTACAGATACGCAGTATTTT. This gives the protein CASSLVQVLTDTQYF.

In regard to this clone: One junction end disagrees with the germline gene, perhaps due to a read error. This chain joins TRBV27 and TRBJ1-6; D possibly corresponds to TRBD1 (5 bases). Germline V gene data show CDR1 as MNHEY and CDR2 as SMNVEV (reference sequence). The CDR3 has 15 amino acids. The CDR3 nucleotides are TGTGCCGGCAGTTTCGACAGAGGGCAATATTCACCCCTCCACTTT. Translated: CAGSFDRGQYSPLHF.

Remarks on this clone: The CDR3 does not end in the conserved phenylalanine or tryptophan, so this is likely a read error. The gene calls are TRBV5-1 and TRBJ2-2, with D unclear. CDR1 SGHRS and CDR2 YFSETQ come from the germline V gene. This CDR3 region has 12 residues. V lost 1 base to trimming and J lost 7 bases, with 5 bases between them. The DNA of the CDR3 is TGCGCCAGCAGCTTGAAGCACGGGGAGCTGTTTCTT. It translates to CASSLKHGELFL.

This clone was recorded at least ten times. The genes are TRBV11-2 and TRBJ2-1, with a tentative D call TRBD2 (6 bases). Trimming stripped 5 bases from V and 10 bases from J, with 15 bases between. The CDR3 sequence is 13 residues long. In germline, CDR1 is SGHAT, CDR2 FQNNGV. The CDR3 bases are TGTGCCAGCAGCCGTTCTAGCGTTGGGGAGCAGTTCTTC. Protein sequence: CASSRSSVGEQFF.

The chain links TRBV9 to TRBJ1-2; D may be TRBD1 (5 bases). V lost 5 bases and J 6 bases, leaving 14 bases between the germline ends. Germline-derived CDR1 and CDR2 are SGDLS and YYNGEE. CDR3 length: 13 residues. CDR3 sequence (DNA): TGTGCCAGCAGAACCCTAGAAGGGGATGGCTACACCTTC. Translating it yields CASRTLEGDGYTF. Using reference TRBV9 and TRBJ1-2 for the parts outside the CDR3, the full variable domain is DSGVTQTPKHLITATGQRVTLRCSPRSGDLSVYWYQQSLDQGLQFLIQYYNGEERAKGNILERFSAQQFPDLHSELNLSSLELGDSALYFCASRTLEGDGYTFGSGTRLTVV.